This TCR beta chain appears in the sequencing data of a study of control samples from healthy donors and cancer patients. Libraries were prepared by immunoSEQ multiplex PCR; TCRdb keeps only in-frame clonotypes and omits some of them. The sample lists about 160,000 clones; approximately 93% were seen once. This CDR3 has 11 residues. The germline gives CDR1 SGHAT, CDR2 FQNNGV. Between the trimmed V and J ends, which lost 4 bases and 6 bases, there was a span of 5 bases. Source material: blood. The rearrangement uses TRBV11-2 and TRBJ2-3, with D unresolved. The receptor comes from a woman between 40 and 50 years old in good health. This chain's CDR3 is CASSSSDTQYF. For the CDR3, the DNA is TGTGCCAGCAGCTCCAGTGATACGCAGTATTTT.